The rows below give T cell receptor beta chains drawn from one sample of a study of early T cells in non-severe SARS-CoV-2 infection. TCRdb re-called the 5' RACE reads with MiXCR, one entry per CDR3 protein. The data contain 60,000 to 75,000 distinct CDR3 sequences, approximately 12% of them singletons. Sequencing was carried out using whole blood. These receptors all come from an adult who was a healthcare worker with PCR-confirmed SARS-CoV-2 infection or an uninfected control (not recorded which). Both conserved end residues are trimmed from each CDR3.

TRBJ2-5,10,TRBV2,ASSEGRETQY
TRBJ2-6,14,TRBV6-2/TRBV6-3,ASSYRRGSGANVLT
TRBJ1-1,12,TRBV7-3,ASKKDTMNTEAF
TRBJ2-1,14,TRBV24-1,ATSDSGLAENNEQF
TRBJ1-1,14,TRBV5-1,ASSFPQGSGNTEAF
TRBJ2-3,15,TRBV18,ASSPAAAGFGTDTQY
TRBJ2-1,12,TRBV7-6,ASSPSQGHNEQF
TRBJ2-7,9,TRBV12-3/TRBV12-4,ASSLRGEQY
TRBJ1-5,12,TRBV6-1,ASSEGESNQPQH
TRBJ1-4,12,TRBV5-1,ASSLWGRMEKLF
TRBJ2-1,15,TRBV24-1,ATSDMTGPDSYNEQF
TRBJ2-1,12,TRBV7-2,ASSLGLAHMEQF
TRBJ1-4,13,TRBV20-1,SARDSSITNEKLF
TRBJ2-7,11,TRBV6-5,ASSLRGRSEQY
TRBJ2-7,13,TRBV29-1,SVMYRDPAFGEQY
TRBJ2-1,13,TRBV5-1,ASSPLRQTYNEQF
TRBJ2-3,13,TRBV5-4,ASSRRPPSTDTQY
TRBJ2-7,12,TRBV3-1,ASSQENRVGKQY
TRBJ1-1,12,TRBV27,ASSLSGRGVEAF
TRBJ2-3,11,TRBV2,ASSENRADTQY
TRBJ2-2,11,TRBV5-1,ASTPIGTGELF
TRBJ1-3,13,TRBV30,AWSIRTGTGNTIY
TRBJ2-7,13,TRBV6-6,ASSYRTDSPYEQY
TRBJ2-5,9,TRBV5-1,ASSTQETQY
TRBJ1-3,10,TRBV29-1,SAEESVDTIY
TRBJ1-1,12,TRBV29-1,SVEGTEMNTEAF
TRBJ2-6,14,TRBV5-1,ASSLELSSGANVLT
TRBJ2-7,12,TRBV12-3/TRBV12-4,ASSFGRADSEQY
TRBJ2-7,13,TRBV4-3,ASSQDLRTLYEQY
TRBJ1-2,11,TRBV6-2/TRBV6-3,ASWEGLEYGYT
TRBJ2-7,13,TRBV6-1,ASSPLGGGHGEQY
TRBJ2-7,11,TRBV6-2/TRBV6-3,ASSLRQIWEQY
TRBJ2-3,11,TRBV12-3/TRBV12-4,ASSLREGGTQY
TRBJ1-1,13,TRBV5-6,ASSREQGLNTEAF
TRBJ2-7,11,TRBV10-3,AISGHSGYEQY
TRBJ1-1,12,TRBV6-5,ASSYSRGGAEAF
TRBJ2-2,14,TRBV5-4,ASSNRERGGTGELF
TRBJ2-2,13,TRBV2,ASRQGLPNTGELF
TRBJ2-1,15,TRBV4-1,ASSQGAGQEIYNEQF
TRBJ2-7,13,TRBV5-1,ASSFTPSSLYEQY